This paragraph reports one TCR beta chain. Its antigen is still unknown. This CDR3 spans 13 amino acids. Trimming pared 7 bases from V and 5 bases from J, leaving 11 bases between. Germline assignment: CDR1 SNHLY and CDR2 FYNNEI. The method was immunoSEQ multiplex PCR; TCRdb's version includes in-frame clones alone and lacks a portion of them. Of roughly 32,000 clones listed, roughly 80% are singletons. The data derive from a study of a mutant IDH1 vaccine in newly diagnosed glioma. Study at large: Patients were started on vaccination 4-6 weeks after radiotherapy alone, or with temozolomide cycles. The study held visit V12 at week 35 and visit V13 at week 47.

Regarding time point: week 35, safety follow-up. It was 300 ug of mutant IDH1 20-mer peptide that made up each vaccine dose, given with topical imiquimod. The genes are TRBV2 and TRBJ1-4; D gene unclear. This TCR came from a woman between 18 and 30 years old with glioma. The material sequenced was PBMCs, taken from a glioma patient whose treatment included an IDH1 peptide vaccine. CDR3 protein: CASKATGNEKLFF. In nucleotides, the CDR3 is TGTGCCAGCAAAGCAACGGGGAATGAAAAACTGTTTTTT.